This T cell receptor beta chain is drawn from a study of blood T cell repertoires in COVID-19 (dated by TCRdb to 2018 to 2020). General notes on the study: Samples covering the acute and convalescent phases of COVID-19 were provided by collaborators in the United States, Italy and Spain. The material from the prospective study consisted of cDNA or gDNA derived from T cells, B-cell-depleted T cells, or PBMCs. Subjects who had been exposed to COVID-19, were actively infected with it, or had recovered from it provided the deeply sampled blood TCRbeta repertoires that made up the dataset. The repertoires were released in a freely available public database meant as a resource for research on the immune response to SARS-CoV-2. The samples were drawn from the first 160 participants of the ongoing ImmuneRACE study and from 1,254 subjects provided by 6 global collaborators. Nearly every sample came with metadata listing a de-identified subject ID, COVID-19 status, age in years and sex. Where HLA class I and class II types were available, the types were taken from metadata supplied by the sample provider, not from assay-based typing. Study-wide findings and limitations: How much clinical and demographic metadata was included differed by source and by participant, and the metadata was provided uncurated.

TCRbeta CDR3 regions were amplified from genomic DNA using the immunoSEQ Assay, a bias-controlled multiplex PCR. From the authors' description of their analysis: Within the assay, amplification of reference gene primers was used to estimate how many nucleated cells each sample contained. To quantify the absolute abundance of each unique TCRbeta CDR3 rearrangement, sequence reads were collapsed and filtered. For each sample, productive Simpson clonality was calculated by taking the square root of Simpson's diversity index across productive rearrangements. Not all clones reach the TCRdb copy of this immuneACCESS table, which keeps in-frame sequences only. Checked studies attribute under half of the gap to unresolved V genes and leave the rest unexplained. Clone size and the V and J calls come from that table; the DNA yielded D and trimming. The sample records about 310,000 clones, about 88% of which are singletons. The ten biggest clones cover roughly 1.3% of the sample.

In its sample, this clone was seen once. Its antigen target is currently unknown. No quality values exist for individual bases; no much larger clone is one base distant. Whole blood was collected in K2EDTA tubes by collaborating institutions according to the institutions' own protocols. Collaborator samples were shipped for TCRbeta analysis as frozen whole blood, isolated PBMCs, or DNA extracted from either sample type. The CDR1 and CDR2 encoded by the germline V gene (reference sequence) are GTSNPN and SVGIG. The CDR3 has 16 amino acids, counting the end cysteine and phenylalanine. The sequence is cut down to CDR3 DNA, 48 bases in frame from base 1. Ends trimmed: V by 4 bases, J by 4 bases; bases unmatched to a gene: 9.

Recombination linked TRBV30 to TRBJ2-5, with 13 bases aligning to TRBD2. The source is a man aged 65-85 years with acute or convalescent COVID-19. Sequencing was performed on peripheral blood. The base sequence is TGTGCCTGGATGGGACTAGCGGGACGCTTAGGAGAGACCCAGTACTTC. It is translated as CAWMGLAGRLGETQYF.